A single sample is the source of the 20 T cell receptor beta chains below, sequenced in a study of blood T cells in healthy people across ages. Primed by a sample-barcoded 5' primer and a J-beta primer mix, a second PCR proceeded for 7 to 11 cycles. TCRdb re-derived calls from the 5' RACE reads in MiXCR, one entry per CDR3 protein. Of under 800,000 distinct CDR3 sequences in the sample, about 40% were seen once. Sequenced material: blood. The receptors stem from an older woman in good health.

The J gene is TRBJ2-1, the V gene TRBV29-1; 11 bases are shared with TRBD2. Germline assignment: CDR1 SQVTM and CDR2 ANQGSEA. V lost 5 bases, J lost 4 bases, and 4 bases stayed unmatched. The CDR3 length is 14 residues. Here the CDR3 reads CSVTRLAGYNEQFF. The CDR3, as DNA: TGCAGCGTTACCCGACTAGCGGGGTACAATGAGCAGTTCTTC.

The V call is TRBV29-1, the J call TRBJ2-3; 9 nucleotides agree with TRBD1. CDR1 and CDR2 (germline): SQVTM, ANQGSEA. Losses at the gene ends were 7 bases for V and 5 bases for J; bases not matched to a gene: 7. CDR3 size: 13 residues. This chain's CDR3 is CSGNRGLGDTQYF. For the CDR3, the DNA is TGCAGCGGAAACAGGGGGCTTGGAGATACGCAGTATTTT.

The chain carries TRBV20-1 and TRBJ1-1; the D is unclear. This CDR3 comprises 14 residues. Looked up from germline, CDR1 is DFQATT and CDR2 is SNEGSKA (reference sequence). V was clipped by 1 base and J by 1 base, with 10 bases between them. The CDR3 loop is CSARVPRKNTEAFF. CDR3 nucleotide sequence: TGCAGTGCTAGAGTTCCCCGGAAGAACACTGAAGCTTTCTTT.

The chain is built from TRBV6-5 and TRBJ2-7; TRBD1 matches 11 bases. Germline CDR1 reads MNHEY; CDR2 reads SVGAGI. V lost 6 bases to trimming and J lost 1 base; unmatched junction nucleotides: 5. CDR3 length: 15 amino acids. The CDR3 spells CASRPGQGVSYEQYF. DNA for the CDR3: TGTGCCAGCAGACCGGGACAGGGGGTGTCCTACGAGCAGTACTTC.

This clonotype was seen just once. The rearrangement joins TRBV25-1 to TRBJ2-7, with D tentatively TRBD1 or TRBD2 (5 bases each). Germline lookup yields CDR1 MGHDK and CDR2 SYGVNS. Trimming removed 1 base at V and 0 bases at J, with 10 bases between. The CDR3 runs 15 residues. The CDR3 DNA is TGTGCCAGCAGTGAATCGAGGGGAGTCTCCTACGAGCAGTACTTC. Its protein is CASSESRGVSYEQYF.

The chain joins TRBV12-3 or TRBV12-4 to TRBJ1-2; TRBD1 agrees at 7 bases. Unmatched junction bases numbered 8, after V lost 7 bases and J lost 9 bases. The length of the CDR3 is 12 residues. In DNA form, the CDR3 reads TGTGCCAGCATCGACAGGGACTTTAGCTACACCTTC. The encoded protein is CASIDRDFSYTF.

The CDR3 nucleotides are TGCGCCAGCAGCTTACAGGGGGCAGGCGATGAGCAGTTCTTC. Its protein is CASSLQGAGDEQFF. The gene calls are TRBV5-1 and TRBJ2-1; 9 bases match TRBD1. This CDR3 has 14 residues. Germline V gives CDR1 SGHRS, CDR2 YFSETQ. Trimming at V came to 2 bases and at J to 8 bases, leaving 5 bases not matched to a gene.

This chain connects TRBV2 to TRBJ2-5; 13 bases map to TRBD2. J lost 4 bases, V lost 6 bases, and 5 bases had no gene match. CDR1 and CDR2 (germline): SNHLY, FYNNEI. CDR3 size: 15 residues. CDR3 protein: CASSLRTSGRETQYF. The CDR3 DNA is TGTGCCAGCAGCTTACGGACTAGCGGGAGAGAGACCCAGTACTTC.

This clonotype turned up a few times. The V gene is TRBV7-9, the J gene TRBJ1-2, with D perhaps TRBD1 (5 bases). Deletions cut 3 bases from V and 0 bases from J, with 23 bases between. The germline V gene has CDR1 SEHNR and CDR2 FQNEAQ (reference sequence). This CDR3 has 19 residues. CDR3 nucleotides: TGTGCCAGCAGCTTGCCCCGTGTGGGGCAAGCCCGATCTAACTATGGCTACACCTTC. Translated: CASSLPRVGQARSNYGYTF. The complete variable domain, with remaining parts taken from reference TRBV7-9 and TRBJ1-2, reads DTGVSQNPRHKITKRGQNVTFRCDPISEHNRLYWYRQTLGQGPEFLTYFQNEAQLEKSRLLSDRFSAERPKGSFSTLEIQRTEQGDSAMYLCASSLPRVGQARSNYGYTFGSGTRLTVV.

This sequence joins TRBV4-2 and TRBJ2-7, with 11 nucleotides matching TRBD2. This CDR3 comprises 16 residues. Germline CDR1 LGHNA, CDR2 YNFKEQ. The ends lost 0 bases at V and 4 bases at J; junction bases unmatched: 5. The CDR3 region has the DNA TGTGCCAGCAGCCAAGAGCCGACTAGCGGGGTGTACGAGCAGTACTTC. It is translated as CASSQEPTSGVYEQYF.

The gene calls are TRBV10-3 and TRBJ2-7; tentatively, D is TRBD2 (6 bases). Germline CDR1 reads ENHRY; CDR2 reads SYGVKD. V was pared by 10 bases and J by 4 bases, with 14 bases between. The CDR3 has 12 residues. The CDR3 reads CATNTGVYEQYF. In nucleotides, the CDR3 is TGTGCCACCAATACGGGGGTGTACGAGCAGTACTTC.

This clonotype has a single count. The chain links TRBV3-1 to TRBJ2-3; no definite D call. This CDR3 contains 14 residues. The V end was cut by 1 base, the J end by 2 bases, with 7 bases between. CDR1 and CDR2 from the germline V gene are LGHDT and YNNKEL (reference sequence). DNA for the CDR3: TGTGCCAGCAGCCAAGCTAGGCACACAGATACGCAGTATTTT. This translates into CASSQARHTDTQYF.

This clonotype turned up a few times. The gene calls are TRBV5-1 and TRBJ2-1; perhaps D is TRBD1 or TRBD2 (6 bases each). The DNA end is more similar to TRBJ2-7, so the J call may be wrong. CDR1 is SGHRS and CDR2 is YFSETQ in the germline V gene. This CDR3 is built from 15 residues. CDR3 protein: CASSLLEGGYNEQYF. Here the CDR3 DNA reads TGCGCCAGCAGCTTGCTAGAGGGGGGCTACAATGAGCAGTACTTC.

This clonotype was seen ten or more times. The CDR3 DNA follows: TGTGCCAGCATCAAGGGGGGGACTAGCGGTTACTACGAGCAGTACTTC. This codes for CASIKGGTSGYYEQYF. V usage is TRBV7-8 and J usage is TRBJ2-7; 11 bases fit TRBD2. Per germline, CDR1 SGHVS and CDR2 FQNEAQ. J gave up 3 bases and V 7 bases, and 11 bases lay outside the gene matches. The CDR3 sequence is 16 residues long. Filled out from reference TRBV7-8 and TRBJ2-7, the complete variable domain reads GAGVSQSPRYKVAKRGQDVALRCDPISGHVSLFWYQQALGQGPEFLTYFQNEAQLDKSGLPSDRFFAERPEGSVSTLKIQRTQQEDSAVYLCASIKGGTSGYYEQYFGPGTRLTVT.

The chain combines TRBV29-1 with TRBJ2-6; D gene ambiguous. V was trimmed by 6 bases and J by 0 bases, leaving 15 bases between them. This CDR3 is built from 16 residues. Germline values: CDR1 SQVTM, CDR2 ANQGSEA. CDR3 sequence reads: CSVWMGSSSGANVLTF. CDR3 nucleotides: TGCAGCGTCTGGATGGGTTCCTCCTCTGGGGCCAACGTCCTGACTTTC.

A few counts support this clonotype. CDR3 region: CASSYSPSGSSYEQYF. For the CDR3, the DNA is TGTGCCAGCAGTTACTCGCCTAGCGGGAGCTCCTACGAGCAGTACTTC. The chain carries TRBV6-2 or TRBV6-3 and TRBJ2-7, with TRBD2 identical over 10 bases. Germline values: CDR1 MNHEY, CDR2 SVGEGT. The V segment lost 0 bases and the J segment 0 bases; nucleotides outside the gene matches: 2. CDR3 length: 16 residues.

V is TRBV9 and J is TRBJ2-1, with D maybe TRBD2 (5 bases). The assigned J gene may be wrong: the sequence end matches TRBJ2-7 better. Germline CDR1 SGDLS, CDR2 YYNGEE. The CDR3 sequence is 13 residues long. This chain's CDR3 is CASSVAGVTEQYF. CDR3 nucleotides: TGTGCCAGCAGCGTAGCCGGGGTTACCGAGCAGTACTTC.

A few counts support this clonotype. The chain combines TRBV6-5 with TRBJ2-7; 7 bases are shared with TRBD1. The junction had 7 bases not matched to a gene; V was cut back by 6 bases and J by 2 bases. The germline gives CDR1 MNHEY, CDR2 SVGAGI. There are 14 residues in the CDR3. CDR3 coding DNA: TGTGCCAGCAGCCGTCGGACAGGAACCTACGAGCAGTACTTC. Protein sequence: CASSRRTGTYEQYF.

Of note for this clonotype: Relative to the germline gene, one junction end is altered; a read error may explain this. This rearrangement joins TRBV29-1 to TRBJ2-1; 11 nucleotides agree with TRBD2. The CDR3 runs 18 residues. Per the germline V gene, CDR1 is SQVTM and CDR2 is ANQGSEA. DNA for the CDR3: TGCGGCGTAGGACACCCGGGACTAGCGGATCCCTCCTACAATGAGCAGTTCTTC. It translates to CGVGHPGLADPSYNEQFF.

This clonotype was seen only a few times. This chain links TRBV12-3 or TRBV12-4 with TRBJ2-5; D is uncertain. This CDR3 has 12 amino acids. The V gene lost 7 bases and the J gene lost 11 bases, with 17 bases spanning the gap. The chain's CDR3 is CASTTERNEQYF. As DNA, the CDR3 is TGTGCCAGCACCACCGAGAGGAATGAGCAGTACTTC.